This T cell receptor (beta chain) was captured by sequencing in a study of shared clonotypes between healthy human individuals. Every donor was a Caucasian adult from Nashville, Tennessee. A word on this clone: Its specificity is not known.

Trimming shortened V by 0 bases and J by 1 base, and 10 bases separated the two germline ends. Per the germline V gene, CDR1 is SGDLS and CDR2 is YYNGEE. The length of the CDR3 is 15 residues. TCRdb's table, derived via immunoSEQ multiplex PCR, lists solely in-frame clones and lacks some. In the table there are 1,500,000 or so clones, 98% of which are singletons. Study-wide findings and caveats: Blood was the sole source, and tissue repertoires probably differ.

The chain combines TRBV9 with TRBJ1-1; weak D call: TRBD1 (5 bases). This sequence was found in a man aged 25-40 years in good health. The sample comprised naive CD4+ T cells sorted from blood. Subset meaning: CD45RA+ positively selected. The CDR3 DNA sequence: TGTGCCAGCAGCGTAGCTCCGGGACCGAACACTGAAGCTTTCTTT. Translation gives CASSVAPGPNTEAFF. The variable domain in full, completed from reference TRBV9 and TRBJ1-1, reads DSGVTQTPKHLITATGQRVTLRCSPRSGDLSVYWYQQSLDQGLQFLIQYYNGEERAKGNILERFSAQQFPDLHSELNLSSLELGDSALYFCASSVAPGPNTEAFFGQGTRLTVV.